The present T cell receptor beta chain was sequenced within a study of T cell responses to AZD1222 COVID-19 vaccine. Whole-study results and caveats: Only six or seven AZD1222 recipients were seropositive at baseline.

The protocol was immunoSEQ multiplex PCR, while the TCRdb copy is restricted to in-frame clones and leaves out a portion. The sample holds some 200,000 clones; roughly 92% are singletons and the top ten take about 10%. About this clone itself: Antigen: not known.

The CDR3 covers 11 residues. Germline CDR1 is MNHEY and CDR2 is SVGEGT. Between the trimmed V and J ends, which lost 6 bases and 3 bases, there was a span of 5 bases. This sample comprised peripheral blood, obtained on day 0 of AZD1222 vaccination. The rearrangement links TRBV6-2 or TRBV6-3 to TRBJ2-5, with D unresolved. The sequence was collected from an adult in good health. CDR3 nucleotide sequence: TGTGCCAGCAGCCTGAAAGAGACCCAGTACTTC. This gives the protein CASSLKETQYF.